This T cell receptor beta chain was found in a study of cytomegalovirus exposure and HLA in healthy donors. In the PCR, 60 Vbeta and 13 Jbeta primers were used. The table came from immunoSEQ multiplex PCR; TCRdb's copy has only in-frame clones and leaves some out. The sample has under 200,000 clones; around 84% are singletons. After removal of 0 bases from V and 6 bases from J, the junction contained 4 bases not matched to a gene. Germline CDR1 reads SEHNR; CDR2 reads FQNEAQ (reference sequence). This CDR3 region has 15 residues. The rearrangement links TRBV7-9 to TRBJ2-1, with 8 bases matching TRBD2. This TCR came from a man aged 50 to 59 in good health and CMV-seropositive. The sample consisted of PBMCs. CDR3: CASSLAPGGGNEQFF. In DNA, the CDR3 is TGTGCCAGCAGCTTAGCGCCGGGAGGGGGCAATGAGCAGTTCTTC.